This T cell receptor beta chain was identified in a study of regulatory T cells in long-lasting Graves disease (dated by TCRdb to the early 2020s). At the level of the whole study: Persistent Graves' disease meant more than 5 years of antithyroid drug treatment with TSH receptor autoantibodies that stayed positive. Patients with persistent Graves' disease were compared with patients with newly diagnosed Graves' disease using TCR sequencing and RNA sequencing of peripheral blood. The study was conducted in China and was registered as a clinical trial. A total of roughly 35 samples underwent TCR sequencing: some 13 from persistent and roughly 20 from newly diagnosed Graves' disease patients. Persistent Graves' disease patients in the clinical cohort had taken antithyroid drugs for around 10 years on average. Here is what the overall study found, with its caveats: Persistent Graves' disease patients showed lower TCR Shannon entropy and fewer highly expanded clones than newly diagnosed patients, suggesting clonal expansion. TRBV28, TRBJ1-2 and TRBJ2-5 were preferentially used in persistent disease, while TRBV20-1 and TRBJ2-1 were favored in newly diagnosed disease. Sequencing and analysis were restricted to the TCR beta chain. Peripheral blood alone was examined, since thyroid tissue, which constituted the primary lesion, could not be accessed. More public clonotypes were shared among persistent patients (approximately 3,000) than among newly diagnosed patients (966). The authors noted that the small sample size was a limitation that may lower accuracy.

The CDR3 contains 18 residues, cysteine and phenylalanine counted. Left in the record is the CDR3 DNA by itself, 54 bases read in frame from the first base. Based on the germline V gene, the CDR1 and CDR2 sequences are MDHEN and SYDVKM. From V the trimming removes 4 bases and from J it removes 0 bases, while the gene matches leave 9 bases of the junction unaccounted for. The library was made by multiplex PCR. Sequencing relied on an Illumina HiSeq 4000. To build TCR beta libraries, CDR3 regions were amplified by Arm-PCR using iRepertoire HTBI primers. Gel purification was performed on PCR products prior to sequencing. As for the original processing: Gene usage analysis of CDR3 amino acid clonotypes used the approximately 62 TRBV and some 13 TRBJ segments found across samples. COPE and FqMerger were used to merge the filtered high-quality paired reads into contigs. BLAST was used to align contigs to the IMGT TRBV, TRBD and TRBJ reference genes, and CDR3 was defined following IMGT. Highly expanded clones were defined as clonotypes with a frequency above 0.1%. Repertoire diversity was measured by Shannon entropy, and V-J evenness by the Gini coefficient. Clonotypes shared by more than one individual were considered public. The raw public reads went through TCRdb reprocessing: fastp at Q25, MiXCR clone calling, in-frame beta chains kept. Each entry is one CDR3 protein sequence, shown with its most common DNA and genes. The V and J calls were determined by TCRdb, not by the authors. The sample yields about 290,000 distinct CDR3 sequences; 22% were counted once. Of the sample, about 56% falls within the top ten clones.

This clonotype was observed many times. Its binding antigen is unknown. No quality values exist for individual bases; no much larger clone is one base distant. The sample's time point label, decoded: persistent/refractory GD, antithyroid drugs over 5 years with positive TRAb. RNA was extracted from PBMCs in TRIzol for both TCR sequencing and RNA sequencing. The diagnosis of Graves' disease followed American Thyroid Association guidelines. Patients for the study were recruited at an endocrinology department in Xi'an, China. Each patient gave 8.5 to 9.5 milliliters of peripheral blood, collected in an EDTA anticoagulant tube. Ficoll Paque Plus density gradient separation was used to isolate PBMCs, and no additional T cell sorting was done. An Agilent 2100 Bioanalyzer and agarose gel were used to assess RNA quality, and a NanoDrop 2000 was used to measure RNA concentration.

The V and J segments used are TRBV28 and TRBJ2-6; a stretch of 7 junction bases matches TRBD2. This TCR was sampled from a female donor with Graves disease. Sequenced here: peripheral blood mononuclear cells (PBMCs), sampled when the disease was refractory, from a patient treated with antithyroid drugs. This receptor carries the CDR3 CASSSGGSPSSGANVLTF. The nucleotides read TGTGCCAGCAGTTCGGGCGGGAGTCCTTCCTCTGGGGCCAACGTCCTGACTTTC.